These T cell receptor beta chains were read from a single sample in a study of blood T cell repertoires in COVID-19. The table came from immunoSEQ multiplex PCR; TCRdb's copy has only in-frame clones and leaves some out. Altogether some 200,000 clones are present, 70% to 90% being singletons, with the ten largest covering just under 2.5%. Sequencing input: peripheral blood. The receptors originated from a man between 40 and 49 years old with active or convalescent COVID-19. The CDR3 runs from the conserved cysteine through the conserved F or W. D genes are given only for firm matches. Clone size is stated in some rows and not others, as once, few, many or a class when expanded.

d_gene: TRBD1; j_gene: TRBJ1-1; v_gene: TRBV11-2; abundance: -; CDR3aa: CASSLGQGVEAFF; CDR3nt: TGTGCCAGCAGCCTAGGACAGGGCGTTGAAGCTTTCTTT
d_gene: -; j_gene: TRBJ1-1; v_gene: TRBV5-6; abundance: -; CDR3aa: CASTWTVNTEAFF; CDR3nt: TGTGCCAGCACCTGGACAGTGAACACTGAAGCTTTCTTT
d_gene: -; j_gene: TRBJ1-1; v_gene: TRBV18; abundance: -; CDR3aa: CASSKQVNTEAFF; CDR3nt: TGTGCCAGCTCAAAGCAGGTGAACACTGAAGCTTTCTTT
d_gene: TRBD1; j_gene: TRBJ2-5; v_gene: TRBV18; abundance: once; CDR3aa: CASSPRDREETQYF; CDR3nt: TGTGCCAGCTCACCGCGGGACAGGGAAGAGACCCAGTACTTC
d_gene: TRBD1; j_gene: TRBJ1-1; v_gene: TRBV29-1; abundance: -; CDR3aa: CSVEQGVMNTEAFF; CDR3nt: TGCAGCGTTGAACAGGGGGTTATGAACACTGAAGCTTTCTTT
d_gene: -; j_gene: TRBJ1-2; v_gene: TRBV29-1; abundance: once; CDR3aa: CSVKYAGGGGDGYTF; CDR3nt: TGCAGCGTAAAATATGCCGGTGGGGGCGGAGATGGCTACACCTTC
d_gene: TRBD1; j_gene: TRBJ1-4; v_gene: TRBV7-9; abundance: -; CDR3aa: CASSLRRQGHEKLFF; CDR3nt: TGTGCCAGCAGCCTCCGTCGACAGGGGCATGAAAAACTGTTTTTT
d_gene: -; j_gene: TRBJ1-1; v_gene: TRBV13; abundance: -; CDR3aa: CASRGARRTEAFF; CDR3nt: TGTGCCAGCAGGGGGGCTCGGAGAACTGAAGCTTTCTTT
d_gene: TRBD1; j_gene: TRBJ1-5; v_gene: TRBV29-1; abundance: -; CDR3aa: CSDSEGANNQPQHF; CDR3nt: TGCAGCGATTCAGAGGGGGCGAACAATCAGCCCCAGCATTTT
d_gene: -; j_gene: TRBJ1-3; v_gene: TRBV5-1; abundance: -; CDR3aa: CASSLTGLGNTIYF; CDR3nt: TGCGCCAGCAGCTTAACAGGGTTAGGAAACACCATATATTTT
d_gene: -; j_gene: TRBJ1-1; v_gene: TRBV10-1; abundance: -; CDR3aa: CASSEGSSGNTEAFF; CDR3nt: TGCGCCAGCAGTGAGGGTTCGTCGGGAAACACTGAAGCTTTCTTT
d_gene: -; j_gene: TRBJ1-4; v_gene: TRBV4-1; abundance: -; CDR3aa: CASSQDEATNEKLFF; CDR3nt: TGCGCCAGCAGCCAAGATGAGGCAACTAATGAAAAACTGTTTTTT
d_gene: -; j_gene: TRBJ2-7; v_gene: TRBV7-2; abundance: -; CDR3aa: CASSLAGQPYEQYF; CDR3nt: TGTGCCAGCAGCTTAGCGGGACAACCCTACGAGCAGTACTTC
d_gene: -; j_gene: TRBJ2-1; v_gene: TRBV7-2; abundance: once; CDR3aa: CASSLGSGSFEQFF; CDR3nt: TGTGCCAGCAGCTTGGGGTCGGGGTCATTTGAGCAGTTCTTC
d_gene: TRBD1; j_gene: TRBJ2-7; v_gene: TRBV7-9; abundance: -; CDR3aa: CASSLDRGRFYEQYF; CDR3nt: TGTGCCAGCAGCTTGGACAGGGGGCGGTTTTACGAGCAGTACTTC
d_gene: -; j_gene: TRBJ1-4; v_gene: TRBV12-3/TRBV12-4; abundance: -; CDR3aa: CASSETGLKLFF; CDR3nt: TGTGCCAGCAGCGAAACAGGGTTAAAACTGTTTTTT
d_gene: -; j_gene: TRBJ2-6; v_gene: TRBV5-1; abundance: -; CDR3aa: CASSAGLSSGANVLTF; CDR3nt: TGCGCCAGCAGTGCGGGGCTTAGCTCTGGGGCCAACGTCCTGACTTTC
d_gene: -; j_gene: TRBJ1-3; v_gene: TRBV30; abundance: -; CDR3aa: CAWQGSGNTIYF; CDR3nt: TGTGCCTGGCAGGGCTCTGGAAACACCATATATTTT
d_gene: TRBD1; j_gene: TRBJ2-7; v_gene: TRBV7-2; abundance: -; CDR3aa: CASVLLGQGVGEQYF; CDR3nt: TGTGCCAGCGTCCTACTTGGACAGGGGGTGGGCGAGCAGTACTTC
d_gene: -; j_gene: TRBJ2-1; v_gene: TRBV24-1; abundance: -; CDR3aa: CATSDFRNEQFF; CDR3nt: TGTGCCACCAGTGATTTCAGGAATGAGCAGTTCTTC
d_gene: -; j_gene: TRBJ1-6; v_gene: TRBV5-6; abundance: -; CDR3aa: CASSFGQSAPSPLHF; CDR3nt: TGTGCCAGCAGCTTCGGACAGAGCGCCCCATCACCCCTCCACTTT
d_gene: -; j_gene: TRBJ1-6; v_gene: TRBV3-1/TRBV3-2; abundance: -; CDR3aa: CASSIQGNNSPLHF; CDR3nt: TGTGCCAGCAGCATACAGGGAAATAACTCACCCCTCCACTTT
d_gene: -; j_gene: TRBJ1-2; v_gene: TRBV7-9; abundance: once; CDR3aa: CASSSAGRSPHGYTF; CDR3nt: TGTGCCAGCAGCTCAGCAGGCCGGAGCCCCCATGGCTACACCTTC
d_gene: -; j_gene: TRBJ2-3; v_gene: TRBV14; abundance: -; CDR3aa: CASSLNLGLRTDTQYF; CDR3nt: TGTGCCAGCAGCCTGAACCTGGGACTCCGCACAGATACGCAGTATTTT
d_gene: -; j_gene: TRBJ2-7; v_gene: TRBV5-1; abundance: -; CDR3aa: CASSLATGAYEQYF; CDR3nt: TGCGCCAGCAGCTTGGCCACCGGGGCCTACGAGCAGTACTTC
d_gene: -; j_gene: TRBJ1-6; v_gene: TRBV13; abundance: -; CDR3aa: CASREVPHNSPLHF; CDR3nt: TGTGCCAGCAGGGAGGTACCTCATAATTCACCCCTCCACTTT
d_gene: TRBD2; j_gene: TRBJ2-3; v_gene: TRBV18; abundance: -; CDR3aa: CASSPIGTSHGDTQYF; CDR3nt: TGTGCCAGCTCACCCATCGGGACTAGCCATGGAGATACGCAGTATTTT
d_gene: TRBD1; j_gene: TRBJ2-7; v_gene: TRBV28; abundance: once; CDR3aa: CASSRTGTGFEQYF; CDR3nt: TGTGCCAGCAGCCGTACCGGGACAGGGTTCGAGCAGTACTTC
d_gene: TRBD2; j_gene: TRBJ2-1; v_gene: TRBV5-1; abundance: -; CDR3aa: CASSSLSGGAGNEQFF; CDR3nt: TGCGCCAGCAGCTCCCTTAGCGGGGGGGCCGGGAATGAGCAGTTCTTC
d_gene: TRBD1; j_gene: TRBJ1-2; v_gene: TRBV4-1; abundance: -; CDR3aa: CASSQLPSGTGGRRANYGYTF; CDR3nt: TGCGCCAGCAGCCAGCTCCCCTCCGGGACAGGGGGACGAAGAGCTAACTATGGCTACACCTTC
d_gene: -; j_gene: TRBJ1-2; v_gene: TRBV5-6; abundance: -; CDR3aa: CASSLSWAGVGYTF; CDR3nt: TGTGCCAGCAGCTTGAGTTGGGCAGGGGTCGGCTACACCTTC
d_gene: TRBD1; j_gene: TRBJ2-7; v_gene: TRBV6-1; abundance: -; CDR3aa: CASSETGRSYEQYF; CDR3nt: TGTGCCAGCAGTGAGACAGGGAGAAGCTACGAGCAGTACTTC
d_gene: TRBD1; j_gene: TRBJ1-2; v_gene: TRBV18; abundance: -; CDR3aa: CASSPGAGDRLNYGYTF; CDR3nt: TGTGCCAGCTCACCAGGAGCCGGGGACAGACTTAACTATGGCTACACCTTC
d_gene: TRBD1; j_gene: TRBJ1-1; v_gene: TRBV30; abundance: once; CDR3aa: CAGTLRDRNTEAFF; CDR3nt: TGTGCCGGGACCCTCCGGGACAGGAACACTGAAGCTTTCTTT
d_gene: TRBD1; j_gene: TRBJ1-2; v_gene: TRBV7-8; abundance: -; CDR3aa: CASTPGGRSGGYTF; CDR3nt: TGTGCCAGCACCCCAGGGGGAAGGAGTGGAGGCTACACCTTC
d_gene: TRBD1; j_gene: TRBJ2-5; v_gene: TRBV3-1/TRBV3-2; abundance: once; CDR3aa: CASSLRTGKQETQYF; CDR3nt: TGTGCCAGCAGCCTTAGGACAGGGAAACAAGAGACCCAGTACTTC